This record looks at one TCR beta chain sequence and its context. With a much larger clone just one base away, this may be a read error. These data are taken from a study of T-cell reconstitution after alpha-beta-depleted transplantation in children. Unique molecular identifiers were incorporated during preparation of the TCRbeta library. TCRdb reprocessed the PCR reads with MiXCR, giving one entry per CDR3 protein. There are hundreds of thousands of distinct CDR3 sequences in the sample; roughly 15% occur only once, and approximately 1% lies in the top ten. The CDR3 consists of 13 residues. The V end lost 1 base, the J end lost 7 bases, and 8 bases lay between the germline ends. Germline V gene lookup returns CDR1 LGHNA and CDR2 YSLEER.

The material sequenced was PBMCs from the stem cell graft donor, taken from the stem cell graft. J is TRBJ2-1 and V is TRBV4-3; weak D call: TRBD2 (5 bases). This sequence originates from a human donor who donated a stem cell graft to a child with acute myeloid leukemia. For the CDR3, the DNA is TGCGCCAGCAGCCAAGCAGCGGTGAATGAGCAGTTCTTC. It encodes CASSQAAVNEQFF.